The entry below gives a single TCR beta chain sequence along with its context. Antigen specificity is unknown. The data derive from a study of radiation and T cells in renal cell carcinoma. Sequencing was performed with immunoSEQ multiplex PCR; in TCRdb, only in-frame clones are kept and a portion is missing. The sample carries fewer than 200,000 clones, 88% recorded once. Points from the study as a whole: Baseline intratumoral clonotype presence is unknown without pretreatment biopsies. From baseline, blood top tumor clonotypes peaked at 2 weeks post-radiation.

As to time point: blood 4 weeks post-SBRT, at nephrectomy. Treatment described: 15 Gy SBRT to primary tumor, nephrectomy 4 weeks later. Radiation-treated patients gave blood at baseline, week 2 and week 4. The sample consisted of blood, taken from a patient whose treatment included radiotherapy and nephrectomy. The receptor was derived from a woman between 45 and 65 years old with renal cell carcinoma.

The chain's CDR3 is CASSLAADTQYF. The CDR3 DNA is TGTGCCAGCAGCTTGGCCGCAGATACGCAGTATTTT. This rearrangement joins TRBV11-3 to TRBJ2-3; no firm D call. The germline V gene has CDR1 SGHNT and CDR2 YENEEA. This CDR3 spans 12 amino acids. The germline V and J ends were trimmed by 3 bases and 4 bases, with 5 bases remaining between them.